The next 6 T cell receptor beta chains were all read from a single sample in a study of Ad26.COV2.S vaccination and SARS-CoV-2 variants. Sequencing was performed with immunoSEQ multiplex PCR; in TCRdb, only in-frame clones are kept and a portion is missing. The table lists about 87,000 clones, approximately 81% of them singletons. The sample consisted of peripheral blood, taken after recovery from COVID-19. The receptor set was obtained from a human donor who had recovered from COVID-19.

V usage is TRBV28 and J usage is TRBJ2-7; 11 nucleotides agree with TRBD2. Unmatched junction bases numbered 3, after V lost 3 bases and J lost 8 bases. Per germline, CDR1 MDHEN and CDR2 SYDVKM. The CDR3 totals 13 residues. Here the CDR3 DNA reads TGTGCCAGCAGTTTGACTAGCGGGACTAAGCAGTACTTC. Its protein product is CASSLTSGTKQYF.

The V call is TRBV21-1, the J call TRBJ1-2. TRBV21-1 constitutes a pseudogene. The CDR3 has 12 amino acids. The CDR3: CASRRGGDGYTF. Here the CDR3 DNA reads TGTGCCAGCAGGAGGGGCGGCGATGGCTACACCTTC.

This rearrangement joins TRBV7-2 to TRBJ2-5; 9 nucleotides line up with TRBD1. The CDR3 has 15 residues. The junction had 6 bases not matched to a gene; V was cut back by 1 base and J by 6 bases. Germline assignment: CDR1 SGHTA and CDR2 FQGNSA. CDR3 nucleotide sequence: TGTGCCAGCAGCTTAGTGGGACAGGGAGGAAAGACCCAGTACTTC. This sequence encodes CASSLVGQGGKTQYF.

This sequence joins TRBV11-2 and TRBJ1-1; no definite D call. This CDR3 contains 14 residues. V was shortened by 1 base and J by 2 bases, with 8 bases between the two germline ends. The germline gives CDR1 SGHAT, CDR2 FQNNGV. The CDR3 DNA reads TGTGCCAGCAGCTTAGGCAGGATAAACACTGAAGCTTTCTTT. It encodes CASSLGRINTEAFF.

This CDR3 reads CATAGRPDRAFF. The CDR3 DNA reads as TGTGCCACCGCGGGACGCCCGGACCGAGCTTTCTTT. The chain employs TRBV19 and TRBJ1-1; possible D gene TRBD1, 5 bases. Between the trimmed V and J ends, which lost 10 bases and 10 bases, there was a span of 19 bases. Germline assignment: CDR1 LNHDA and CDR2 SQIVND (reference sequence). The CDR3 is 12 amino acids.

The J gene is TRBJ2-1, the V gene TRBV11-3; 12 bases are a match to TRBD1. CDR1 and CDR2 from the germline V gene are SGHNT and YENEEA. CDR3 size: 15 residues. The V and J ends lost 4 bases and 10 bases, in that order; junction bases with no gene match: 8. Here the CDR3 DNA reads TGTGCCAGCAGCTCGGCGGGACAGGGGGCGTGGGAGCAGTTCTTC. This sequence encodes CASSSAGQGAWEQFF.